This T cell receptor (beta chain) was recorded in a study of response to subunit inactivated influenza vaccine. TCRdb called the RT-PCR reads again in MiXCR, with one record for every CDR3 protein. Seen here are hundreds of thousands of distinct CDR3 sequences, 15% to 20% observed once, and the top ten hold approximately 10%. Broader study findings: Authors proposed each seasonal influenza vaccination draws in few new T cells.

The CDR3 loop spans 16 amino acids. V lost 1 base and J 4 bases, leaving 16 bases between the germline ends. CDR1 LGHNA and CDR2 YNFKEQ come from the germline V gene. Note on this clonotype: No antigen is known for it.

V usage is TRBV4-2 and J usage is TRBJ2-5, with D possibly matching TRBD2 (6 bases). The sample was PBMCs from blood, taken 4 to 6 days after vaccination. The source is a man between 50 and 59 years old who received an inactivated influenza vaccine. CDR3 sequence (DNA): TGTGCCAGCAGCCAAGGGAACGGAGGGGCTACAGAGACCCAGTACTTC. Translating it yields CASSQGNGGATETQYF.